This record covers a single T cell receptor beta chain. The antigen is not known. This sample is drawn from a study of T cell responses to AZD1222 COVID-19 vaccine. Study results and limitations: Across the whole spike, CD4 TCRs peaked at regions 160-218 and 743-854. Only a handful of AZD1222 recipients were seropositive at baseline. None of the repertoires were sampled until the peak T cell response had passed. Among the donors, most were white British and more were female, and clonal diversity was possibly underestimated.

Clones were sequenced by immunoSEQ multiplex PCR, and TCRdb holds only the in-frame ones, with some missing. The data contain roughly 180,000 clones, about 93% of them singletons. CDR1 SGHRS and CDR2 YFSETQ come from the germline V gene. V lost 4 bases to trimming and J lost 1 base; unmatched junction nucleotides: 1. This CDR3 has 13 residues. The receptor was derived from an adult who received the AZD1222 COVID-19 vaccine. Sequenced here: peripheral blood, sampled 28 days after the second AZD1222 dose. The rearrangement uses TRBV5-1 and TRBJ1-2, with 7 bases identical to TRBD1. Here the CDR3 DNA reads TGCGCCAGCAGCCAGGGGGTTAACTATGGCTACACCTTC. It encodes CASSQGVNYGYTF.